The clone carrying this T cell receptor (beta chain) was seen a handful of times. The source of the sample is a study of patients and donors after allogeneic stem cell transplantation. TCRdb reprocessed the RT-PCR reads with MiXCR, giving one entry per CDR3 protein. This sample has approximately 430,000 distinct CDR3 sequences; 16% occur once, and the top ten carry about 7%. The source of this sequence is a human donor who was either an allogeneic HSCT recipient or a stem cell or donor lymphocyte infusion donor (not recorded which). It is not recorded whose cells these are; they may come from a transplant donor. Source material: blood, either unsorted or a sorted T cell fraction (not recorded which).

CDR3 region: CSASPLAGKGETQYF. CDR3 bases: TGCAGTGCCAGTCCCCTAGCGGGAAAGGGGGAGACCCAGTACTTC. V usage is TRBV20-1 and J usage is TRBJ2-5; TRBD2 aligns across 9 bases. CDR3 size: 15 residues. Trimming removed 6 bases from V and 5 bases from J; junction bases left unmatched: 13. Germline V gives CDR1 DFQATT, CDR2 SNEGSKA (reference sequence).